The T cell receptor (beta chain) described here comes from a study of blood T cell repertoires in COVID-19. Here immunoSEQ multiplex PCR was the method, and the copy in TCRdb shows in-frame clones only, minus some. This sample has 150,000 to 200,000 clones, with 85% to 95% found just once. The CDR3 has 14 residues. V lost 3 bases and J lost 0, with 6 bases in between. Germline V gene lookup returns CDR1 LNHDA and CDR2 SQIVND (reference sequence). The receptor was isolated from a woman between 45 and 65 years old with acute or convalescent COVID-19. The rearrangement joins TRBV19 to TRBJ1-5; no firm D call. Input material: peripheral blood. DNA of the CDR3: TGTGCCAGTAGTATTGACAATAGCAATCAGCCCCAGCATTTT. This encodes CASSIDNSNQPQHF. Full variable domain (rest looked up from reference TRBV19 and TRBJ1-5): DGGITQSPKYLFRKEGQNVTLSCEQNLNHDAMYWYRQDPGQGLRLIYYSQIVNDFQKGDIAEGYSVSREKKESFPLTVTSAQKNPTAFYLCASSIDNSNQPQHFGDGTRLSIL.